This entry describes one T cell receptor beta chain. The antigen is undetermined. The data were produced by immunoSEQ multiplex PCR, yet TCRdb's version contains in-frame clones alone and is incomplete. The sample consists of some 68,000 clones, less than 80% of them appearing once. This entry comes from a study of vaccination effects on CD4 cells after COVID-19. In the ViraFEST assay, antigen-specific CD4+ clonotypes were identified by expansion after peptide-pool stimulation. Researchers isolated CD4+ T cells once 9 to 11 days of culture had elapsed. Nucleocapsid antibodies were negative in the vaccine recipients, who had never had SARS-CoV-2 infection. It was with 10 IU/ml IL-2 and around 10 ug/ml peptides that 2 million to 2.5 million PBMC per well were cultured. Germline CDR1 SGHKS, CDR2 YYEKEE (reference sequence). This CDR3 comprises 13 residues. V was clipped by 1 base and J by 2 bases, with 7 bases between them.

The receptor was derived from a human donor who received a COVID-19 vaccine. This material consisted of CD4+ T cells from PBMCs cultured with HCoV-OC43 spike peptides, taken before COVID-19 vaccination. Subset noted: HCoV-OC43 spike overlapping peptide pool stimulation. The V call is TRBV5-5, the J call TRBJ2-7; weak D call: TRBD1 (5 bases). The CDR3 bases are TGTGCCAGCAGCTTGCAGGGTCCCTACGAGCAGTACGTC. It translates to CASSLQGPYEQYV.